The 18 T cell receptor beta chains below come from one sample, sequenced in a study of regulatory T cells in long-lasting Graves disease (dated by TCRdb to 2020 to 2022). In the paper's terms, the time point label means: persistent/refractory GD, antithyroid drugs over 5 years with positive TRAb. For both TCR sequencing and RNA sequencing, RNA was extracted from PBMCs in TRIzol. Library preparation employed multiplex PCR. Sequenced on an Illumina HiSeq 4000. TCR beta libraries were built with iRepertoire HTBI primers and Arm-PCR amplification of CDR3 regions. The public reads were run again by TCRdb, first through fastp at Q25 and then through MiXCR, and only productive beta chains were kept. When rows share a CDR3 protein, they turn into one entry using the most common DNA and genes. Here the sample has 420,000 or so distinct CDR3 sequences; around 20% occur a single time. The ten largest clones represent approximately 26% of the sample.

Sequenced here: peripheral blood mononuclear cells (PBMCs), sampled when the disease was refractory, from a patient treated with antithyroid drugs. These receptors all come from a female donor with Graves disease.

V is TRBV7-9 and J is TRBJ1-1; possible D gene TRBD1, 5 bases. V was shortened by 1 base and J by 4 bases, with 19 bases between the two germline ends. Germline CDR1 is SEHNR and CDR2 is FQNEAQ (reference sequence). The CDR3 extends over 17 amino acids. The CDR3 coding sequence is TGTGCCAGCAGCTTAGGCAACGGATCGCCGGGGGGCACTGAAGCTTTCTTT. Translation: CASSLGNGSPGGTEAFF.

Note on this clonotype: It is likely a read error, because the conserved phenylalanine at the end of the CDR3 is missing. The chain joins TRBV29-1 to TRBJ1-1, with 7 bases matching TRBD1. J was trimmed by 8 bases and V by 2 bases; bases with no gene match: 8. CDR3 size: 13 residues. Germline CDR1 reads SQVTM; CDR2 reads ANQGSEA. CDR3 in DNA: TGCAGCGTTGAAAGGAAGGGGGCCTACGAAGCTTTCTCT. Residues: CSVERKGAYEAFS.

The chain employs TRBV29-1 and TRBJ1-2; a possible D gene is TRBD1 (6 bases). Trimming took off 0 bases at V and 7 bases at J, with 12 bases between the two ends. The germline V gene has CDR1 SQVTM and CDR2 ANQGSEA. The CDR3 is 13 amino acids. The DNA of the CDR3 is TGCAGCGTTGAAGAACAGGGAGGGAGTGGCTACACCTTC. Translating gives CSVEEQGGSGYTF.

The CDR3 loop reads CASSDLAGGLYEQYF. The CDR3 nucleotides read TGTGCCAGCAGCGACCTAGCGGGAGGGTTGTACGAGCAGTACTTC. The chain recombines TRBV11-1 with TRBJ2-7, with 12 bases identical to TRBD2. The CDR3 length is 15 residues. J gave up 4 bases and V 5 bases, and 6 bases lay outside the gene matches. From germline, CDR1 is SGHAT and CDR2 FQDESV (reference sequence).

This clonotype showed up just a few times. The rearrangement joins TRBV29-1 to TRBJ1-4; D is possibly TRBD1 (5 bases). V was trimmed by 6 bases and J by 6 bases, leaving 14 bases between them. The CDR3 extends over 13 amino acids. Per germline, CDR1 SQVTM and CDR2 ANQGSEA. This chain's CDR3 is CSVVGARDEKLFF. The CDR3 DNA sequence: TGCAGCGTCGTCGGGGCAAGGGATGAAAAACTGTTTTTT. Drawing the rest from reference TRBV29-1 and TRBJ1-4, the complete variable domain is SAVISQKPSRDICQRGTSLTIQCQVDSQVTMMFWYRQQPGQSLTLIATANQGSEATYESGFVIDKFPISRPNLTFSTLTVSNMSPEDSSIYLCSVVGARDEKLFFGSGTQLSVL.

Remarks on this clonotype: This sequence may be a read error, since a much larger clone differs from it by one base. V usage is TRBV7-8 and J usage is TRBJ2-7; TRBD2 matches at 8 bases. CDR3 size: 16 residues. Germline assignment: CDR1 SGHVS and CDR2 FQNEAQ. DNA of the CDR3: TGTGCCAGCCGCTTAAGTCAGGAAAGCGGGAGATACGAGCAGTACTTC. Residues: CASRLSQESGRYEQYF.

The chain combines TRBV4-2 with TRBJ2-5; 9 bases agree with TRBD1. Per germline, CDR1 LGHNA and CDR2 YNFKEQ. With 4 bases clipped from V and 3 bases from J, the junction kept 6 bases outside the gene matches. This CDR3 is 15 amino acids long. CDR3: CASSPDRGDEETQYF. CDR3 DNA sequence: TGTGCCAGCAGCCCGGACAGGGGTGATGAAGAGACCCAGTACTTC.

This clonotype was counted once. J is TRBJ1-5 and V is TRBV20-1; D possibly corresponds to TRBD1 (5 bases). V dropped 0 bases and J dropped 2 bases, with 8 bases sitting between them. Germline CDR1 DFQATT, CDR2 SNEGSKA (reference sequence). The CDR3 is 14 residues long. The CDR3 coding sequence is TGCAGTGCTAGAGATGCCAGGGGCAATCAGCCCCAGCATTTT. Residues: CSARDARGNQPQHF.

As for this clonotype: An end of the junction differs from the germline gene, which may be a read error. This chain uses TRBV11-2 with TRBJ2-2; possibly TRBD2 for D (5 bases). The CDR3 consists of 12 residues. In germline, CDR1 is SGHAT, CDR2 FQNNGV. This CDR3 is CASSLNTGELLF. In DNA form, the CDR3 reads TGTGCCAGCAGCTTGAACACCGGGGAGCTGCTTTTT.

The sample holds many counts of this clonotype. The V call is TRBV28, the J call TRBJ2-5; 9 bases agree with TRBD2. The CDR3 has 16 amino acids. V dropped 5 bases and J dropped 5; count of bases not matched to a gene: 12. Per the germline V gene, CDR1 is MDHEN and CDR2 is SYDVKM. The CDR3 coding sequence is TGTGCCAGCAGTACCCCTAGCGGGATAGGTATTGAGACCCAGTACTTC. It encodes CASSTPSGIGIETQYF.

This clonotype has at least ten counts. The rearrangement links TRBV2 to TRBJ1-4; D is unclear. V lost 6 bases, J lost 2 bases, and 10 bases lay in between. Germline-derived CDR1 and CDR2 are SNHLY and FYNNEI. This CDR3 region has 14 residues. CDR3 coding DNA: TGTGCCAGCAGATACTCTGCGACTAATGAAAAACTGTTTTTT. Its translation: CASRYSATNEKLFF.

In regard to this clonotype: A much larger clone lies a single base off, so this may be a read error. The CDR3 here is CASSYSLGTQSYKQYF. The CDR3 DNA follows: TGTGCCAGCAGTTACTCCCTCGGGACACAATCCTACAAGCAGTACTTC. This chain uses TRBV6-5 with TRBJ2-7; D is perhaps TRBD1 (6 bases). Looked up from germline, CDR1 is MNHEY and CDR2 is SVGAGI. The CDR3 is made up of 16 amino acids.

Points on this clonotype: Mismatch with germline at one junction end may stem from a read error. The chain is built from TRBV11-1 and TRBJ2-7, with D possibly being TRBD1 or TRBD2 (5 bases each). CDR1 and CDR2 (germline): SGHAT, FQDESV (reference sequence). The CDR3 is made up of 15 amino acids. CDR3 residues: CASGLAPGTSYEQYF. The CDR3 DNA is TGTGCCAGCGGCTTAGCCCCCGGGACCTCCTACGAGCAGTACTTC.

Only a few counts were recorded for this clonotype. The chain employs TRBV6-1 and TRBJ1-2, with TRBD1 identical over 7 bases. After removal of 11 bases from V and 2 bases from J, the junction contained 11 bases not matched to a gene. This CDR3 is 14 amino acids long. The germline V gene encodes CDR1 MNHNS and CDR2 SASEGT. The chain's CDR3 is CASRGTGENYGYTF. CDR3 DNA sequence: TGTGCCTCGAGAGGAACAGGGGAGAACTATGGCTACACCTTC.

This clonotype was detected many times. The chain employs TRBV6-1 and TRBJ1-5, with a possible D match to TRBD1 (5 bases). The germline V and J ends were trimmed by 3 bases and 5 bases, with 14 bases remaining between them. This CDR3 is 15 amino acids long. Per germline, CDR1 MNHNS and CDR2 SASEGT. The CDR3 sequence: CASSEAGGAYQPQHF. In nucleotides, the CDR3 is TGTGCCAGCAGTGAGGCGGGAGGGGCGTATCAGCCCCAGCATTTT.

The count of this clonotype is one. A clone one base away is much larger, so this may be a read error. The V call is TRBV6-2 or TRBV6-3, the J call TRBJ2-5; D uncertain. The CDR3 extends over 15 amino acids. Germline V lookup: CDR1 MNHEY, CDR2 SVGEGT. The germline V and J ends were trimmed by 7 bases and 3 bases, with 18 bases remaining between them. In DNA, the CDR3 is TGTGCCAGCAAGACAACTCGGATGATAGAAGAGACCCAGTACTTC. This encodes CASKTTRMIEETQYF.

This clonotype occurred a few times. V is TRBV12-3 or TRBV12-4 and J is TRBJ1-5, with D maybe TRBD1 (5 bases). V was clipped by 5 bases and J by 3 bases, with 20 bases between them. The CDR3 has 17 residues. CDR3 loop: CASSPYGQGSYNQPQHF. The CDR3 DNA is TGTGCCAGCAGTCCATACGGACAAGGGAGTTACAATCAGCCCCAGCATTTT.

The chain recombines TRBV20-1 with TRBJ1-2; D ambiguous. The V gene lost 5 bases and the J gene lost 2 bases, with 12 bases spanning the gap. Germline values: CDR1 DFQATT, CDR2 SNEGSKA (reference sequence). This CDR3 region has 13 residues. The CDR3 DNA follows: TGCAGTGCTGAGTACGCAGAGAACTATGGCTACACCTTC. It specifies CSAEYAENYGYTF.